This T cell receptor beta chain was observed in a study of T cells in Graves' hyperthyroidism and ophthalmopathy. Study-wide findings and caveats: Ophthalmopathy was predicted by the model a median of approximately 6 months ahead of onset.

This CDR3 comprises 18 residues. Germline lookup yields CDR1 SGHVS and CDR2 FQNEAQ. Amplified TCR beta CDR3 regions came from RNA transcripts. TCR CDR3 underwent first-round RT-PCR with the HTBI primer set. TCRdb itself ran the multiplex PCR reads through MiXCR, one entry per CDR3 protein. The profile shows fewer than 900,000 distinct CDR3 sequences, roughly 20% of them singletons. To note about this clonotype: Its antigen remains unknown. One base away lies a much larger clone, so this may be a sequencing read error.

The genes are TRBV7-8 and TRBJ1-5; possibly TRBD1 for D (6 bases). This receptor was taken from a woman aged 45-65 years with Graves' hyperthyroidism that later progressed to Graves' ophthalmopathy. Sequencing was done on a sample of blood. The CDR3 spells CVSSLLGGTGLRNQPQHF. The CDR3, as DNA: TGTGTCAGCAGCTTATTAGGGGGTACTGGGCTCCGCAATCAGCCCCAGCATTTT.